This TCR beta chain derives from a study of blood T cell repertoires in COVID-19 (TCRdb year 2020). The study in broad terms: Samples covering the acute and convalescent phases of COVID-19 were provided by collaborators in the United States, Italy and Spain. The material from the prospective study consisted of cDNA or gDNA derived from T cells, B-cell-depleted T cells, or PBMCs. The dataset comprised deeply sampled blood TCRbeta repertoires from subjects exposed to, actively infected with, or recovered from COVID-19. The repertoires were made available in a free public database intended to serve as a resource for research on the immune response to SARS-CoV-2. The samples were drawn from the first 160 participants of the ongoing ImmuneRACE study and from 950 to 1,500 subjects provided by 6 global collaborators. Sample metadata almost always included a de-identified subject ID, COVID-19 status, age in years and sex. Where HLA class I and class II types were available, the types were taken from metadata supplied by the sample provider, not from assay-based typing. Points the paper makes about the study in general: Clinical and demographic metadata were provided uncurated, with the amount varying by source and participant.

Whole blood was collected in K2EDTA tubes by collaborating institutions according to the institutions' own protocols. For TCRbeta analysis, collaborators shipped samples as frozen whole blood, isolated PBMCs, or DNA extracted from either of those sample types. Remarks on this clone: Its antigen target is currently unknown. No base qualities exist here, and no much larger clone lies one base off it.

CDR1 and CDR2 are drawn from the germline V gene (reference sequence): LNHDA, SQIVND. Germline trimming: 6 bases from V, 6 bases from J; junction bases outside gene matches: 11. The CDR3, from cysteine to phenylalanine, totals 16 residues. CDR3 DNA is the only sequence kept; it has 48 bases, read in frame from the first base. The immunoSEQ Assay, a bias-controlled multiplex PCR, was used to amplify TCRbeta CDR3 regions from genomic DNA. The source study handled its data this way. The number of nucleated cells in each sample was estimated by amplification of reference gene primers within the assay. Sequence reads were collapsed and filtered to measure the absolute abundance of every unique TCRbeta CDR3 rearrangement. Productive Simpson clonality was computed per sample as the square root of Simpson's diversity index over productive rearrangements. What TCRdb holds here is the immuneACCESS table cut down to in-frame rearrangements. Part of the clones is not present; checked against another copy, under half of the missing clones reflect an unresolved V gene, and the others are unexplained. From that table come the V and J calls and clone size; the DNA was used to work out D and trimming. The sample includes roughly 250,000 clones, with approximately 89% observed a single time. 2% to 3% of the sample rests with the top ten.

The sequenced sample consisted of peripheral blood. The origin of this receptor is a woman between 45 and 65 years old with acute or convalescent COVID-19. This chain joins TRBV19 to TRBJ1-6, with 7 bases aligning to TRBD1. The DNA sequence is TGTGCCAGTAGCCGACAGGGCCTACCTTTTAATTCACCCCTCCACTTT. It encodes CASSRQGLPFNSPLHF.